The 22 T cell receptor beta chains below come from one sample, sequenced in a study of T cell responses to AZD1222 COVID-19 vaccine. The assay was immunoSEQ multiplex PCR, and TCRdb's table has in-frame clones only and misses some. The sample has approximately 150,000 clones; 75% to 95% are singletons. The sample consisted of peripheral blood, taken on day 0 of AZD1222 vaccination. Source of these receptors: an adult in good health.

The CDR3 here is CASSLEGAQGQPQHF. In DNA form, the CDR3 reads TGCGCCAGCAGCTTGGAGGGGGCGCAAGGTCAGCCCCAGCATTTT. The genes are TRBV5-1 and TRBJ1-5, with 7 bases fitting TRBD1. V was clipped by 0 bases and J by 6 bases; unmatched bases: 6. Germline CDR1 SGHRS, CDR2 YFSETQ. The CDR3 spans 15 residues.

This clone has only one observation. This sequence joins TRBV29-1 and TRBJ1-4; no clear D gene. Germline CDR1 reads SQVTM; CDR2 reads ANQGSEA. V was pared by 5 bases and J by 7 bases, with 14 bases between. The CDR3 totals 13 residues. CDR3 residues: CSVSPGSGEKLFF. The CDR3 region has the DNA TGCAGCGTTTCGCCGGGCTCTGGTGAAAAACTGTTTTTT.

The V call is TRBV5-1, the J call TRBJ2-7; 9 bases fit TRBD1. Germline CDR1 is SGHRS and CDR2 is YFSETQ. V shed 4 bases, J shed 5 bases, and the junction held 16 bases outside the gene matches. The CDR3 covers 17 residues. CDR3 sequence: CASSAQQGAWEDDEQYF. CDR3 nucleotide sequence: TGCGCCAGCAGCGCCCAACAGGGGGCGTGGGAGGACGACGAGCAGTACTTC. Looking up the rest from reference TRBV5-1 and TRBJ2-7 gives the full variable domain: KAGVTQTPRYLIKTRGQQVTLSCSPISGHRSVSWYQQTPGQGLQFLFEYFSETQRNKGNFPGRFSGRQFSNSRSEMNVSTLELGDSALYLCASSAQQGAWEDDEQYFGPGTRLTVT.

The chain has TRBV6-5 and TRBJ2-2, with D possibly matching TRBD1 (6 bases). The CDR3 is 14 residues long. Germline values: CDR1 MNHEY, CDR2 SVGAGI. V lost 7 bases to trimming and J lost 0 bases, with 9 bases between them. For the CDR3, the DNA is TGTGCCAGCACTAACAGGGCGAACACCGGGGAGCTGTTTTTT. Translated, it gives CASTNRANTGELFF.

This rearrangement joins TRBV14 to TRBJ1-2; TRBD1 is a possible D gene (5 bases). The CDR3 is made up of 13 amino acids. The V end was cut by 2 bases, the J end by 3 bases, with 7 bases between. Germline values: CDR1 SGHDN, CDR2 FVKESK. Here the CDR3 DNA reads TGTGCCAGCAGCCAACCAGGGCACTATGGCTACACCTTC. Encoded protein: CASSQPGHYGYTF. Using reference TRBV14 and TRBJ1-2 for the parts outside the CDR3, the full variable domain is EAGVTQFPSHSVIEKGQTVTLRCDPISGHDNLYWYRRVMGKEIKFLLHFVKESKQDESGMPNNRFLAERTGGTYSTLKVQPAELEDSGVYFCASSQPGHYGYTFGSGTRLTVV.

V and J are TRBV9 and TRBJ1-4, with 9 bases identical to TRBD1. This CDR3 is built from 14 residues. Germline lookup yields CDR1 SGDLS and CDR2 YYNGEE. Unmatched junction bases numbered 6, after V lost 4 bases and J lost 8 bases. The CDR3 here is CASSKQGAGEKLFF. CDR3 DNA: TGTGCCAGCAGCAAACAGGGGGCCGGGGAAAAACTGTTTTTT.

V gene TRBV15 combines with J gene TRBJ2-2; tentatively, D is TRBD2 (6 bases). Germline V gives CDR1 LNHNV, CDR2 YYDKDF (reference sequence). This CDR3 has 18 residues. The V end was cut by 9 bases, the J end by 7 bases, with 30 bases between. Written as DNA, the CDR3 is TGTGCCACTCAGGATACCGGGGGTATCACACGCCGAAACGGGGAGCTGTTTTTT. As protein: CATQDTGGITRRNGELFF. The variable domain in full, with the rest retrieved from reference TRBV15 and TRBJ2-2, is DAMVIQNPRYQVTQFGKPVTLSCSQTLNHNVMYWYQQKSSQAPKLLFHYYDKDFNNEADTPDNFQSRRPNTSFCFLDIRSPGLGDTAMYLCATQDTGGITRRNGELFFGEGSRLTVL.

CDR3: CASSQMVEGGDYEQYF. The CDR3 bases are TGTGCCAGCAGCCAAATGGTGGAGGGGGGGGACTACGAGCAGTACTTC. The chain links TRBV3-1 (or the pseudogene TRBV3-2) to TRBJ2-7, with D maybe TRBD2 (7 bases). Germline V gene lookup returns CDR1 LGHDT and CDR2 YNNKEL (reference sequence). V was shortened by 2 bases and J by 3 bases, with 17 bases between the two germline ends. This CDR3 contains 16 residues.

The rearrangement joins TRBV7-3 to TRBJ2-2; D unclear. The CDR3 length is 16 residues. From germline, CDR1 is SGHTA and CDR2 FQGTGA. Between the trimmed V and J ends, which lost 5 bases and 2 bases, there was a span of 15 bases. CDR3 region: CASSLQAIHNTGELFF. DNA for the CDR3: TGTGCCAGCAGCCTCCAAGCCATCCATAACACCGGGGAGCTGTTTTTT.

The CDR3: CASSFRTARAGRDTEAFF. Written as DNA, the CDR3 is TGCGCCAGCAGCTTTAGAACAGCCAGGGCGGGCCGTGACACTGAAGCTTTCTTT. J is TRBJ1-1 and V is TRBV5-1, with D possibly TRBD1 on 5 matching bases. There are 18 residues in the CDR3. V was cut by 2 bases and J by 3 bases, with 23 bases left in between. Germline V gene sequence: CDR1 SGHRS, CDR2 YFSETQ.

The chain links TRBV6-5 to TRBJ1-1, with 9 nucleotides matching TRBD1. The CDR3 extends over 15 amino acids. Germline loops: CDR1 MNHEY, CDR2 SVGAGI. V lost 3 bases to trimming and J lost 3 bases; unmatched junction nucleotides: 5. The DNA of the CDR3 is TGTGCCAGCAGTTATACAGGGGGCGCGGACACTGAAGCTTTCTTT. Its translation: CASSYTGGADTEAFF.

The chain links TRBV28 to TRBJ2-7, with D uncertain. This CDR3 comprises 11 residues. Trimming removed 6 bases at V and 1 base at J, with 4 bases between. Germline V lookup: CDR1 MDHEN, CDR2 SYDVKM. The CDR3 protein is CASRGSYEQYF. In DNA form, the CDR3 reads TGTGCCAGCAGGGGATCCTACGAGCAGTACTTC.

The CDR3 nucleotides read TGTGCCAGCAGTGTCCAGGGAATTAGCAATCAGCCCCAGCATTTT. Translating gives CASSVQGISNQPQHF. The V gene is TRBV2, the J gene TRBJ1-5; the D gene is possibly TRBD1 (5 bases). CDR1 and CDR2 (germline): SNHLY, FYNNEI. The CDR3 has 15 amino acids. Deletions cut 4 bases from V and 0 bases from J, with 10 bases between.

This chain uses TRBV2 with TRBJ1-6, with D possibly being TRBD1 (5 bases). The CDR3 loop spans 16 amino acids. Germline V gene data show CDR1 as SNHLY and CDR2 as FYNNEI. V was pared by 8 bases and J by 0 bases, with 14 bases between. Here the CDR3 DNA reads TGTGCCAGCGGGGCGTCAGCGAGCTCCTATAATTCACCCCTCCACTTT. Protein sequence: CASGASASSYNSPLHF.

The CDR3 protein is CASSPKSGALTYNSPLHF. The CDR3 region has the DNA TGTGCCAGCAGCCCCAAATCTGGGGCCCTGACCTATAATTCACCCCTCCACTTT. The J gene is TRBJ1-6, the V gene TRBV7-2; perhaps TRBD1 as D (5 bases). The V end was cut by 5 bases, the J end by 2 bases, with 19 bases between. CDR1 is SGHTA and CDR2 is FQGNSA in the germline V gene. This CDR3 has 18 residues.

This sequence joins TRBV28 and TRBJ1-5, with D maybe TRBD1 (5 bases). The CDR3 extends over 15 amino acids. The V and J ends lost 8 bases and 4 bases respectively, with 18 bases between them. Germline CDR1 reads MDHEN; CDR2 reads SYDVKM. CDR3 nucleotides: TGTGCCAGCGGACCAACAGGTCTAGGGAATCAGCCCCAGCATTTT. Protein: CASGPTGLGNQPQHF.

The chain couples TRBV9 to TRBJ1-5, with TRBD1 matching over 7 bases. The germline gives CDR1 SGDLS, CDR2 YYNGEE. The CDR3 is 18 residues long. Trimming removed 0 bases from V and 6 bases from J; junction bases left unmatched: 15. The CDR3 DNA reads as TGTGCCAGCAGCGTAGGTGAGGGGGAGGGGGCTTCGGGTCAGCCCCAGCATTTT. This codes for CASSVGEGEGASGQPQHF. The whole variable domain, filled in from reference TRBV9 and TRBJ1-5, reads DSGVTQTPKHLITATGQRVTLRCSPRSGDLSVYWYQQSLDQGLQFLIQYYNGEERAKGNILERFSAQQFPDLHSELNLSSLELGDSALYFCASSVGEGEGASGQPQHFGDGTRLSIL.

The gene calls are TRBV10-3 and TRBJ1-2; the D is unclear. Germline V gives CDR1 ENHRY, CDR2 SYGVKD. The CDR3 is 18 amino acids. The V gene lost 3 bases and the J gene lost 3 bases, with 23 bases spanning the gap. CDR3 protein: CAISDRVFFGGLDYGYTF. The DNA of the CDR3 is TGTGCCATCAGTGATCGTGTTTTTTTCGGCGGATTGGACTATGGCTACACCTTC.

Here the CDR3 DNA reads TGTGCCAGCAGCCCCGAGGGTGCAAGCTCCTACAATGAGCAGTTCTTC. Translated: CASSPEGASSYNEQFF. J is TRBJ2-1 and V is TRBV3-1 (or the pseudogene TRBV3-2), with D maybe TRBD2 (5 bases). Looked up from germline, CDR1 is LGHDT and CDR2 is YNNKEL (reference sequence). CDR3 length: 16 amino acids. With 4 bases removed from V and 0 bases from J, the gap between germline ends came to 13 bases.

V and J are TRBV3-1 (or the pseudogene TRBV3-2) and TRBJ2-5, with no clear D. Between the trimmed V and J ends, which lost 0 bases and 0 bases, there was a span of 5 bases. CDR3 size: 14 residues. CDR1 is LGHDT and CDR2 is YNNKEL in the germline V gene (reference sequence). The chain's CDR3 is CASSQETYQETQYF. The CDR3 bases are TGTGCCAGCAGCCAAGAGACGTACCAAGAGACCCAGTACTTC.

The rearrangement uses TRBV28 and TRBJ1-2, with 10 positions matching TRBD1. Trimming removed 8 bases from V and 5 bases from J; junction bases left unmatched: 11. From germline, CDR1 is MDHEN and CDR2 SYDVKM. This CDR3 is 15 amino acids long. The CDR3 loop reads CASGEGTGALYGYTF. The CDR3 bases are TGTGCCAGCGGAGAGGGGACAGGGGCCCTTTATGGCTACACCTTC.

This clone has just one count. CDR3 nucleotide sequence: TGTGCCACCAGTGATCCCGCGGACAGGGTAACTGGGGCCAACGTCCTGACTTTC. This encodes CATSDPADRVTGANVLTF. The chain couples TRBV24-1 to TRBJ2-6; 8 positions match TRBD1. Germline loops: CDR1 KGHDR, CDR2 SFDVKD. The CDR3 consists of 18 residues. The junction had 8 bases not matched to a gene; V was cut back by 3 bases and J by 2 bases.